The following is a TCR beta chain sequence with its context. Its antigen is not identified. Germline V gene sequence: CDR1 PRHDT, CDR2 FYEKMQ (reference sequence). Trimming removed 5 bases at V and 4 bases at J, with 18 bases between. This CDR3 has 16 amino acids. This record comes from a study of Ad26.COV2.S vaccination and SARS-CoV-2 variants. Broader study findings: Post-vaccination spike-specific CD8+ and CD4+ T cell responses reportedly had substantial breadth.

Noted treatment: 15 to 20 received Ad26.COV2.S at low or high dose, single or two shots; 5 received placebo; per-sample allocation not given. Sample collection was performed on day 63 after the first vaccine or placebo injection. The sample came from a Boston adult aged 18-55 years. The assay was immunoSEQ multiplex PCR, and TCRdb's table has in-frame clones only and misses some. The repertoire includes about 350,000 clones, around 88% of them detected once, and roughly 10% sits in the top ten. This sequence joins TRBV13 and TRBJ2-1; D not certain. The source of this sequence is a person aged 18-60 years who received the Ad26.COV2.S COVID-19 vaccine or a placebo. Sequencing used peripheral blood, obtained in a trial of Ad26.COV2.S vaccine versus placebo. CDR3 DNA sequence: TGTGCCAGCAGCCCCCACGGGCTCGACTGGTACAATGAGCAGTTCTTC. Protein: CASSPHGLDWYNEQFF.